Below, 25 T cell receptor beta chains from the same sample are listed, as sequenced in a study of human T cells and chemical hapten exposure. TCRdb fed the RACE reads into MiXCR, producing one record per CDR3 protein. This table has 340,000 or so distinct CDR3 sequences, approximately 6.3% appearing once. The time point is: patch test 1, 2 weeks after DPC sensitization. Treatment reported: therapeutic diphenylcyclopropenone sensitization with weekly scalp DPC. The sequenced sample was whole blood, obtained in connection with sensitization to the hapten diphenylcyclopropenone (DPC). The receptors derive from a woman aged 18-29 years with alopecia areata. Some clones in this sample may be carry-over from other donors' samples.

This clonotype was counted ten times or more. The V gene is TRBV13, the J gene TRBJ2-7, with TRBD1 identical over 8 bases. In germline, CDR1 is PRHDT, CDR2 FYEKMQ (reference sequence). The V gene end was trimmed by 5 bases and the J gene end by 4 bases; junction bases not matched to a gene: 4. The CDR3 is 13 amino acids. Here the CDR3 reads CASSPRQGYEQYF. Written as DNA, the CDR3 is TGTGCCAGCAGCCCTCGACAGGGGTACGAGCAGTACTTC.

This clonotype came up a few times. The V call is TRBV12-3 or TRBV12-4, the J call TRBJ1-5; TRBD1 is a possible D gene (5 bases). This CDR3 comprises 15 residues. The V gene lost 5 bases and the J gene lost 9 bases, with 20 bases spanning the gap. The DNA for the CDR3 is TGTGCCAGCAGTCCGGCGACAGCACCTATGGCGCCCCAGCATTTT. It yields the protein CASSPATAPMAPQHF.

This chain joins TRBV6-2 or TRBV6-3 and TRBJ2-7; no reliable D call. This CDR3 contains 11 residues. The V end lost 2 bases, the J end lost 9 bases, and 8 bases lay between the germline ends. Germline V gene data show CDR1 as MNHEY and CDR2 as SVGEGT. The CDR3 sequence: CASSYPGPQYF. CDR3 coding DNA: TGTGCCAGCAGTTACCCAGGCCCGCAGTACTTC.

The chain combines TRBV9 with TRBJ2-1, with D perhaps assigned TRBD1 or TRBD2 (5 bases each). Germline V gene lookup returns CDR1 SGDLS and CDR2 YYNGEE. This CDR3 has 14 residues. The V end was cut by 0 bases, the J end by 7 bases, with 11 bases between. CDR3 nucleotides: TGTGCCAGCAGCGTAGACGGGGCGTGGAATGAGCAGTTCTTC. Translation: CASSVDGAWNEQFF.

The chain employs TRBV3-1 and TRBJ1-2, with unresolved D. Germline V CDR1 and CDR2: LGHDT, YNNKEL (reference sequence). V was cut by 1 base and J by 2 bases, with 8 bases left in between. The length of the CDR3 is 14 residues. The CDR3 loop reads CASSQGVNNYGYTF. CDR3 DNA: TGTGCCAGCAGCCAAGGAGTGAACAACTATGGCTACACCTTC.

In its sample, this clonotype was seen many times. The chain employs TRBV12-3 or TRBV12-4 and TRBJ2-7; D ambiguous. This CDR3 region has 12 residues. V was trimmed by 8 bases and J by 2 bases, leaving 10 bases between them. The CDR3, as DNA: TGTGCCAGCGGCACTAAAGCCTACGAGCAGTACTTC. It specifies CASGTKAYEQYF.

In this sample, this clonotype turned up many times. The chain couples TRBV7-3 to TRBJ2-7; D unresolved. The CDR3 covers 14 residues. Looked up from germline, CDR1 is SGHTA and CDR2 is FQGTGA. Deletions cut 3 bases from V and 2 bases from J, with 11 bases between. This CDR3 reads CASSFRWVPYEQYF. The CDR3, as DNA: TGTGCCAGCAGCTTTAGGTGGGTTCCCTACGAGCAGTACTTC.

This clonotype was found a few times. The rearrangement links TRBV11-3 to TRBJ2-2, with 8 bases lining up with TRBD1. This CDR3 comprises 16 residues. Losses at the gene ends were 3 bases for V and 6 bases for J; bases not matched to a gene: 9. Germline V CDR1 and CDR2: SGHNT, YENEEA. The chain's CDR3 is CASSFGTGGGAGELFF. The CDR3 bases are TGTGCCAGCAGCTTCGGGACAGGCGGAGGGGCCGGGGAGCTGTTTTTT.

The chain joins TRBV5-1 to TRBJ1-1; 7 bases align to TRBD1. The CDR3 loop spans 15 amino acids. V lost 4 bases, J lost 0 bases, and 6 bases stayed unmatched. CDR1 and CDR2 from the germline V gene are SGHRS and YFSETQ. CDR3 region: CASSPQGDMNTEAFF. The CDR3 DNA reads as TGCGCCAGCAGCCCCCAGGGGGACATGAACACTGAAGCTTTCTTT.

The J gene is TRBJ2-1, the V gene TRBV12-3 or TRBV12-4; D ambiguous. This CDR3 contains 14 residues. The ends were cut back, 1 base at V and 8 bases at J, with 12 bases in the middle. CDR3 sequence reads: CASSLGGTGYEQFF. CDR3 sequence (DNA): TGTGCCAGCAGTTTAGGGGGAACCGGGTATGAGCAGTTCTTC.

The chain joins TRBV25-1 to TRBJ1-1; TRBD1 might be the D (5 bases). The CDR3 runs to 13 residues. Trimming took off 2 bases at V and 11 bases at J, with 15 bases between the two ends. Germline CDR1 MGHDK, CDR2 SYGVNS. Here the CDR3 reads CASSEVAGSMAFF. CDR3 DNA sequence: TGTGCCAGCAGTGAAGTAGCAGGGTCTATGGCTTTCTTT.

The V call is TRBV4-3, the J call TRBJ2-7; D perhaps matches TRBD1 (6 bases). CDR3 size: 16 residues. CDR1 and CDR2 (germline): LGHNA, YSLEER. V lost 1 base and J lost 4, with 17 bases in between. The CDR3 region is CASSQAYRDTRYEQYF. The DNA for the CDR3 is TGCGCCAGCAGCCAAGCGTACCGGGACACCAGATACGAGCAGTACTTC.

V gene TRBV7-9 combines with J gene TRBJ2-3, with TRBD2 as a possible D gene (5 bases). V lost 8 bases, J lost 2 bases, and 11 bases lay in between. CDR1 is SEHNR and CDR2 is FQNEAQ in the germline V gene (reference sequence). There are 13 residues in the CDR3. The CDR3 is CASERTNTDTQYF. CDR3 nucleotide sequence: TGTGCCAGCGAGCGGACGAACACAGATACGCAGTATTTT. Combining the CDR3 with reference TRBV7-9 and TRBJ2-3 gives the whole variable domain DTGVSQNPRHKITKRGQNVTFRCDPISEHNRLYWYRQTLGQGPEFLTYFQNEAQLEKSRLLSDRFSAERPKGSFSTLEIQRTEQGDSAMYLCASERTNTDTQYFGPGTRLTVL.

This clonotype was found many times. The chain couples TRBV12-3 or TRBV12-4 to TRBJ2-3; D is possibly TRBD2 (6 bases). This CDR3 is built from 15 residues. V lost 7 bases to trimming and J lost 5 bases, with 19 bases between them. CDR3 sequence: CASTNRAGREDTQYF. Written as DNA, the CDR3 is TGTGCCAGCACCAATAGGGCGGGGCGTGAAGATACGCAGTATTTT.

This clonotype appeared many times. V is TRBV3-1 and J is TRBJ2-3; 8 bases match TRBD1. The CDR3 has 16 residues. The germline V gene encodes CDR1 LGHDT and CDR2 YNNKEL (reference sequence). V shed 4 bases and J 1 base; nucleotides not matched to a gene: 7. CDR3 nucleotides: TGTGCCAGCAGCCCGGGGACAGGCAGGGGCACAGATACGCAGTATTTT. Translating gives CASSPGTGRGTDTQYF.

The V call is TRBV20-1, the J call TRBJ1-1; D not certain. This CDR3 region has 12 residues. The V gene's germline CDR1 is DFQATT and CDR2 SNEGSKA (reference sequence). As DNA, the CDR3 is TGCAGCGTTAGTGGAAGGAGCACTGAAGCTTTCTTT. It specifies CSVSGRSTEAFF.

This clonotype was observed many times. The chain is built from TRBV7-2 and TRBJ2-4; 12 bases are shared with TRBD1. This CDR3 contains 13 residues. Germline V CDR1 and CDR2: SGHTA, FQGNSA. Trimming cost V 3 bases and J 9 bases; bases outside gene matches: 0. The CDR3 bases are TGTGCCAGCAGCTTGGGACAGGGGGCCATTCAGTACTTC. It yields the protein CASSLGQGAIQYF.

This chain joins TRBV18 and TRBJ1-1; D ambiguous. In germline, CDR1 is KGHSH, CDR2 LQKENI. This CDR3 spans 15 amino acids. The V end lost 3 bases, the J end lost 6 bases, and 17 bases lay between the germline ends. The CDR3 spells CASSPGEGRFSEAFF. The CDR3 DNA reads TGTGCCAGCTCACCTGGGGAAGGGCGATTTTCTGAAGCTTTCTTT. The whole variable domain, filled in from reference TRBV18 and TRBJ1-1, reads NAGVMQNPRHLVRRRGQEARLRCSPMKGHSHVYWYRQLPEEGLKFMVYLQKENIIDESGMPKERFSAEFPKEGPSILRIQQVVRGDSAAYFCASSPGEGRFSEAFFGQGTRLTVV.

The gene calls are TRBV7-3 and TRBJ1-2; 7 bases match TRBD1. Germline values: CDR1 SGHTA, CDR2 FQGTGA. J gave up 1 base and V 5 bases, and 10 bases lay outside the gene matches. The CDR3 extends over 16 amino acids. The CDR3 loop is CASSQGGGQDNYGYTF. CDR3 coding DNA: TGTGCCAGCAGCCAGGGGGGAGGTCAAGATAACTATGGCTACACCTTC.

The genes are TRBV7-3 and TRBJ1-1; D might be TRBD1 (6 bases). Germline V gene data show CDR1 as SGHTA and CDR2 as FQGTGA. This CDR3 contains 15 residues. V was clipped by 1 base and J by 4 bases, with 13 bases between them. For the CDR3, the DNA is TGTGCCAGCAGCTTAAGGCCCTCAGGGGCCACTGAAGCTTTCTTT. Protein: CASSLRPSGATEAFF.

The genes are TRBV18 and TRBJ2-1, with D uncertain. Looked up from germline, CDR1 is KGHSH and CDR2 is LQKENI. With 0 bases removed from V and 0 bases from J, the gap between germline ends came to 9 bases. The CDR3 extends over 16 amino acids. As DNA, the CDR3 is TGTGCCAGCTCACCACCGTCTCAACTCTCCTACAATGAGCAGTTCTTC. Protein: CASSPPSQLSYNEQFF.

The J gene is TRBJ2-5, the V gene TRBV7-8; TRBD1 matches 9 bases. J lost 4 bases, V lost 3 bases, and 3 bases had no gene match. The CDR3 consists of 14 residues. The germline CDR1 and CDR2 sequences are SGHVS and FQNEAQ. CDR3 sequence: CASSFNRGRETQYF. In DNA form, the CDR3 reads TGTGCCAGCAGCTTTAACAGGGGGCGAGAGACCCAGTACTTC.

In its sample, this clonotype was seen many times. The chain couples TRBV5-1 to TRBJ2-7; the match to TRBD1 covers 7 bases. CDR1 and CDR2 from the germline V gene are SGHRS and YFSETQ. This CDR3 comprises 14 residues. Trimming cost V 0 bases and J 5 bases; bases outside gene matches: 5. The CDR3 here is CASSLAGTAHEQYF. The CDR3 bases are TGCGCCAGCAGCTTGGCCGGGACAGCCCACGAGCAGTACTTC.

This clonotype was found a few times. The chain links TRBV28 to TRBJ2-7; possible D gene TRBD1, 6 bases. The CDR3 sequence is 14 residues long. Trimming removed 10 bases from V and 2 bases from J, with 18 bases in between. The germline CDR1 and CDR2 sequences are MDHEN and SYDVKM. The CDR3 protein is CATSAGDEPYEQYF. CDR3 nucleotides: TGTGCCACCTCGGCAGGGGACGAGCCCTACGAGCAGTACTTC.

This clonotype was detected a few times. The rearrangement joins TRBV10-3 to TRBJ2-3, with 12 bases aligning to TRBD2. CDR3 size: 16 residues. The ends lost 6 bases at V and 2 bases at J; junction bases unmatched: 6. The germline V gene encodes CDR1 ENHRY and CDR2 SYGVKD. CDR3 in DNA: TGTGCCATCAGCCAACCTAGCGGGGGGGCCACAGATACGCAGTATTTT. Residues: CAISQPSGGATDTQYF.